The sequence of this TCR beta chain was determined in a study of beta chain features in type 1 diabetes. From germline, CDR1 is SGHDT and CDR2 YYEEEE. Trimming cost V 2 bases and J 4 bases, with 13 bases left between them. The length of the CDR3 is 15 residues. Study-wide results and caveats: Researchers report that Type 1 diabetes patients had moderately but significantly shorter TCRB CDR3s across all four CD4+ subsets.

As concerns this clone: No antigen is known for it.

Since all of the isolated RNA was reverse transcribed, expressed TCRB transcripts were what got sequenced. Here immunoSEQ multiplex PCR was the method, and the copy in TCRdb shows in-frame clones only, minus some. The sample has some 640,000 clones, around an eighth seen once; the top ten hold approximately 0.042%. Specimen: naive CD4+ T cells from blood. The rearrangement links TRBV5-6 to TRBJ2-1, with D perhaps matching TRBD1 (5 bases). This clonotype was obtained from a man between 18 and 35 years old with type 1 diabetes. CDR3 sequence: CASSLGAPTYNEQFF. The CDR3 DNA is TGTGCCAGCAGCTTAGGGGCACCAACATACAATGAGCAGTTCTTC.